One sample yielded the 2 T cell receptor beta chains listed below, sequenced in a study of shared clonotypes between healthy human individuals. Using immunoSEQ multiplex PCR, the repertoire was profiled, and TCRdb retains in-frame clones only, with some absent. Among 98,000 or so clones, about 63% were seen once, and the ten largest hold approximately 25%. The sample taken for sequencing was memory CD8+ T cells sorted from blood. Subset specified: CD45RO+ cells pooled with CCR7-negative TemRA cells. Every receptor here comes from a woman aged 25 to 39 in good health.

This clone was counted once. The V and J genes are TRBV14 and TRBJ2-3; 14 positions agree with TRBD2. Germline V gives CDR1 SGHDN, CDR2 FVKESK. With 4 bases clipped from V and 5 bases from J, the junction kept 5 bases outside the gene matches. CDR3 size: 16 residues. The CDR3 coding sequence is TGTGCCAGCAGCCGGGGACTAGCGGGAGTGAGAGATACGCAGTATTTT. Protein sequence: CASSRGLAGVRDTQYF.

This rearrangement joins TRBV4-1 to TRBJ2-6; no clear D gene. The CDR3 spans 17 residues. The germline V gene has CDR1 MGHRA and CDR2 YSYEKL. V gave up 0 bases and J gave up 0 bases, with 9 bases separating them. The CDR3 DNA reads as TGCGCCAGCAGCCAAGACAGAGATTTCTCTGGGGCCAACGTCCTGACTTTC. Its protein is CASSQDRDFSGANVLTF.